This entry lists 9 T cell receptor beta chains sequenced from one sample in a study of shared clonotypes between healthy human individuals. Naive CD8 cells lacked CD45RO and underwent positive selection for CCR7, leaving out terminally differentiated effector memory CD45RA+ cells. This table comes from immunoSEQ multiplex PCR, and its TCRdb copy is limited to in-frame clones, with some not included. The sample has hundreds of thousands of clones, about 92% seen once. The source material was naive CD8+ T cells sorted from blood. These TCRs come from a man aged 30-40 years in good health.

CDR3 residues: CASSLGGIDYGYTF. DNA for the CDR3: TGCGCCAGCAGCTTGGGGGGAATCGACTATGGCTACACCTTC. The rearrangement uses TRBV5-1 and TRBJ1-2; D ambiguous. V was cut by 0 bases and J by 3 bases, with 9 bases left in between. Germline V gives CDR1 SGHRS, CDR2 YFSETQ. The CDR3 spans 14 residues.

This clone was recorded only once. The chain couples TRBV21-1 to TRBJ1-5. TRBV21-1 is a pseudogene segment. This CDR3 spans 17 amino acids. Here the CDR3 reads CASSARRDTLDNQPQHF. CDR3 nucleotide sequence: TGTGCCAGCAGCGCACGGAGGGACACCTTGGACAATCAGCCCCAGCATTTT.

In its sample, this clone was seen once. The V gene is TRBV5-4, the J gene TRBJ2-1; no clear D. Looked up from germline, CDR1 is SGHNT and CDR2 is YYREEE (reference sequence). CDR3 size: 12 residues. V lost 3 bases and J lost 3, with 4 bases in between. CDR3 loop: CASSSDYNEQFF. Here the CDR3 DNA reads TGTGCCAGCAGCTCAGACTACAATGAGCAGTTCTTC.

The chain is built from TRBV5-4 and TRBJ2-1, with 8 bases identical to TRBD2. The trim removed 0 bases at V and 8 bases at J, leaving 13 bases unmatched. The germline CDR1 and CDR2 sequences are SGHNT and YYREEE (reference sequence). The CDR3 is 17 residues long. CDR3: CASSLELAGTVGDEQFF. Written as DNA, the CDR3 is TGTGCCAGCAGCTTGGAATTAGCGGGAACAGTGGGGGATGAGCAGTTCTTC.

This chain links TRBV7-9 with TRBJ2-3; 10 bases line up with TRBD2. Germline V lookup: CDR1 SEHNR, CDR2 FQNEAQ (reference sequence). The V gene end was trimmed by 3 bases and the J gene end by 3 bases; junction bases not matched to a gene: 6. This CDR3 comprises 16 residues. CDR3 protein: CASSLSSGSLTDTQYF. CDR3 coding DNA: TGTGCCAGCAGCTTGTCTAGCGGGAGTTTGACAGATACGCAGTATTTT.

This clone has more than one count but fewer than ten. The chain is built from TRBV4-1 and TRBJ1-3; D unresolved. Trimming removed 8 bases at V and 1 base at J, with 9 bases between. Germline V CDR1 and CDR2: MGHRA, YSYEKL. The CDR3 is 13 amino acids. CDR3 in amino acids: CASGERSGNTIYF. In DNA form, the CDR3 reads TGCGCCAGCGGTGAGAGATCTGGAAACACCATATATTTT.

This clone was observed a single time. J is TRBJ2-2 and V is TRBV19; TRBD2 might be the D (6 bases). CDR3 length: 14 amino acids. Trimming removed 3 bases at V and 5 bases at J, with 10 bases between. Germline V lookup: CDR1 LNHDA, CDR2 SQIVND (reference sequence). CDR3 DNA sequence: TGTGCCAGTAGTATGGGCGGGGTGACCGGGGAGCTGTTTTTT. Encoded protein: CASSMGGVTGELFF. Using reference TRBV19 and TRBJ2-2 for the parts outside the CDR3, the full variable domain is DGGITQSPKYLFRKEGQNVTLSCEQNLNHDAMYWYRQDPGQGLRLIYYSQIVNDFQKGDIAEGYSVSREKKESFPLTVTSAQKNPTAFYLCASSMGGVTGELFFGEGSRLTVL.

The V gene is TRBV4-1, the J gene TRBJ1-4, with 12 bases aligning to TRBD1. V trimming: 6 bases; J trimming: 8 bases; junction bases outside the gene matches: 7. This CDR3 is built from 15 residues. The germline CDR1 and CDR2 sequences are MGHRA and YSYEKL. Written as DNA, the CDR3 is TGCGCCAGCAGAGAGAGGGACAGGGGGCTGGAAAAACTGTTTTTT. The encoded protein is CASRERDRGLEKLFF.

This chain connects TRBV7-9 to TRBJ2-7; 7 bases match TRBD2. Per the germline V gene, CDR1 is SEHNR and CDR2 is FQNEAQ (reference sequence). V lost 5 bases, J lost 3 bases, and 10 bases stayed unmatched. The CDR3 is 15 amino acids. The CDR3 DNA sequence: TGTGCCAGCAGCCAGGGCGGGCGGGGGTTCTACGAGCAGTACTTC. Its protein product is CASSQGGRGFYEQYF.